The T cell receptor beta chain described here comes from a study of cytomegalovirus exposure and HLA in healthy donors. General study points: The authors listed 164 TCR beta chains as cytomegalovirus-associated.

The CDR3 has 15 residues. With 5 bases clipped from V and 3 bases from J, the junction kept 7 bases outside the gene matches. The germline gives CDR1 LNHDA, CDR2 SQIVND (reference sequence). Primers: 60 Vbeta forward and 13 Jbeta reverse. Assay: immunoSEQ multiplex PCR; the TCRdb copy retains only in-frame clones and omits some. The data contain over 110,000 clones, 75% to 80% of them singletons. Of note for this clone: The antigen is undetermined.

This TCR was recovered from a woman in her thirties or forties in good health and CMV-seropositive. The sequenced material came from PBMCs. The chain carries TRBV19 and TRBJ2-7; 10 bases match TRBD2. In DNA, the CDR3 is TGTGCCAGTAGTTCGACCGGGACTAGCGACTACGAGCAGTACTTC. Protein sequence: CASSSTGTSDYEQYF.